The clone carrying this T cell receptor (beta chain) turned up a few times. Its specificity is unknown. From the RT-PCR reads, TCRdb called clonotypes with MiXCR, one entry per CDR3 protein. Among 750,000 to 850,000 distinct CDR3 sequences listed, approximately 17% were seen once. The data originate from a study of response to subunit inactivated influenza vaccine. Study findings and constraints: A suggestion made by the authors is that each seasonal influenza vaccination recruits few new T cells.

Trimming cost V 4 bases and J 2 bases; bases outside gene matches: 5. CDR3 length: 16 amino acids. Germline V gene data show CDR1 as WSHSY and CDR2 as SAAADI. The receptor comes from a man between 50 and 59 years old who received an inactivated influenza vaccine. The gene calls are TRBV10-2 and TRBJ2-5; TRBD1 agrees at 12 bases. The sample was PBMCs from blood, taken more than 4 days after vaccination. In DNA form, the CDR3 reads TGCGCCAGCAGTGCAGGGACAGGGGGCTTTCAAGAGACCCAGTACTTC. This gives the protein CASSAGTGGFQETQYF.